This TCR beta chain is from a study of blood T cell repertoires in COVID-19 (dated by TCRdb to between 2020 and 2021). About the investigation overall: The collaborator samples originated in the United States, Italy and Spain and spanned the acute and convalescent phases of COVID-19. The repertoires were released in a freely available public database meant as a resource for research on the immune response to SARS-CoV-2. The dataset comprised deeply sampled blood TCRbeta repertoires from subjects exposed to, actively infected with, or recovered from COVID-19. The samples were drawn from two sources: the first 160 participants of the ongoing ImmuneRACE study, and 950 to 1,500 subjects contributed by 6 global collaborators. Where HLA class I and class II types were available, the types were taken from metadata supplied by the sample provider, not from assay-based typing. Nearly every sample came with metadata listing a de-identified subject ID, COVID-19 status, age in years and sex. The material from the prospective study consisted of cDNA or gDNA derived from T cells, B-cell-depleted T cells, or PBMCs.

The immunoSEQ Assay, a bias-controlled multiplex PCR, was used to amplify TCRbeta CDR3 regions from genomic DNA. As for how the authors treated the data: Within the assay, amplification of reference gene primers was used to estimate how many nucleated cells each sample contained. To quantify the absolute abundance of each unique TCRbeta CDR3 rearrangement, sequence reads were collapsed and filtered. Productive Simpson clonality was computed per sample as the square root of Simpson's diversity index over productive rearrangements. This is the immuneACCESS table as TCRdb keeps it, with only in-frame sequences that have V and J called. A part of the clones is gone; compared with another copy, unresolved V genes explain less than half, and the rest is unexplained. The V and J calls and clone size are taken from that table; D and trimming were inferred from the DNA. This sample lists about 250,000 clones; around 88% were detected once. The ten top clones hold approximately 6% of the sample.

What the work shows at the level of the full study, not this receptor alone: The quantity of clinical and demographic metadata differed by source and by participant and was supplied without curation.

CDR1 and CDR2, per the germline V gene, are MNHEY and SVGAGI. Inclusive of the bounding cysteine and phenylalanine, the CDR3 is 13 residues long. Only the CDR3 portion is preserved as DNA: 39 bases, with reading frame beginning at the first base. One collaborating source in Seattle enrolled patients during active infection and followed them longitudinally through the course of disease. Whole blood was collected in K2EDTA tubes by collaborating institutions according to the institutions' own protocols. For TCRbeta analysis, collaborator samples were shipped as frozen whole blood, as isolated PBMCs, or as DNA extracted from either sample type. Concerning this clone itself: Its recognized antigen is unknown. At one end the junction does not follow the germline gene, possibly because of a read error.

Sequenced material: peripheral blood. The sequence was collected from a woman aged 80 or over with COVID-19, enrolled during active disease. Here the chain combines TRBV6-5 and TRBJ1-2, with a tentative D gene TRBD1 over 5 matching bases. The CDR3: CASRYSGSYGYTF. The DNA is TGTGCCAGCAGATACTCAGGGAGCTATGGCTACACCTTC.